The present T cell receptor beta chain was sequenced within a study of blood T cell repertoires in COVID-19. Participants spanned ages about 18 to 89 years and resided in some 22 US areas. Trimming took off 0 bases at V and 7 bases at J, with 16 bases between the two ends. The germline gives CDR1 SGHNT, CDR2 YYREEE (reference sequence). CDR3 size: 15 residues. The repertoire was sequenced with immunoSEQ multiplex PCR; TCRdb's copy has only in-frame clones and lacks some. The data contain about 250,000 clones, approximately 86% of them singletons. Input material: PBMCs or T cells enriched from blood (not recorded which). The chain is built from TRBV5-4 and TRBJ1-2, with a weak D call TRBD1 (5 bases). This sequence was found in a woman between 45 and 65 years old who had recovered from COVID-19. CDR3 sequence reads: CASSLEGRASAGYTF. CDR3 nucleotides: TGTGCCAGCAGCTTGGAGGGCAGGGCTTCGGCTGGCTACACCTTC.